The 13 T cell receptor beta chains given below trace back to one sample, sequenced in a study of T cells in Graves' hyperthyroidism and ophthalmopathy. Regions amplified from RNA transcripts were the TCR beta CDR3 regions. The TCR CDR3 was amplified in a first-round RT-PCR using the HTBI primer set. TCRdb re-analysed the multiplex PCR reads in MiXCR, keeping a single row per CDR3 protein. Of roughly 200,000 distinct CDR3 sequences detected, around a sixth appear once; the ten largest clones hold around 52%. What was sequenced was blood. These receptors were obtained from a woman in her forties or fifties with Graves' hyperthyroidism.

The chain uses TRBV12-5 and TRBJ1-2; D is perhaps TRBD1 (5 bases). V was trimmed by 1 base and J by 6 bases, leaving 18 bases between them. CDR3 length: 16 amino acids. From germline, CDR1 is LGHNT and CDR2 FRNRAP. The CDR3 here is CASGLDAGTHWDGYTF. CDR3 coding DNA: TGTGCTAGTGGTTTGGACGCCGGGACCCATTGGGATGGCTACACCTTC. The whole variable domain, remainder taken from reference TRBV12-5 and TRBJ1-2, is DARVTQTPRHKVTEMGQEVTMRCQPILGHNTVFWYRQTMMQGLELLAYFRNRAPLDDSGMPKDRFSAEMPDATLATLKIQPSEPRDSAVYFCASGLDAGTHWDGYTFGSGTRLTVV.

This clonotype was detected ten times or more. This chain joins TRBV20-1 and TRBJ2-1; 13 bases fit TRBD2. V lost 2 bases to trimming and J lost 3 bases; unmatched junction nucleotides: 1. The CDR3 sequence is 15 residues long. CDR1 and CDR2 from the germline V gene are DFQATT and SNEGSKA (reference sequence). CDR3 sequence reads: CSARRLAGGYNEQFF. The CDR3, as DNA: TGCAGTGCTAGACGACTAGCGGGAGGCTACAATGAGCAGTTCTTC.

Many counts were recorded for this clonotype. In nucleotides, the CDR3 is TGCGCCAGCAGCTTGGATGGAGGGGAGAACAATGAGCAGTTCTTC. This sequence encodes CASSLDGGENNEQFF. The chain uses TRBV5-1 and TRBJ2-1, with D tentatively TRBD2 (6 bases). Trimming pared 0 bases from V and 5 bases from J, leaving 12 bases between. This CDR3 has 15 residues. The germline CDR1 and CDR2 sequences are SGHRS and YFSETQ.

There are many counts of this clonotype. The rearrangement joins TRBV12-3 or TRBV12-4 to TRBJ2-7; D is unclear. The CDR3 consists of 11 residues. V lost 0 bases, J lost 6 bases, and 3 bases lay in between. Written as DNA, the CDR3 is TGTGCCAGCAGTTTAGCGACCGAGCAGTACTTC. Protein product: CASSLATEQYF.

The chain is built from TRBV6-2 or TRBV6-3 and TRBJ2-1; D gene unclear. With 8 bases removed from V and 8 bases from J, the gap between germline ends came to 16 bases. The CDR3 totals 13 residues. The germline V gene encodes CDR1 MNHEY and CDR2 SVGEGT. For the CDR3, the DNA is TGTGCCAGCTTCCCCCGAAAGGGTGATGAGCAGTTCTTC. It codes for CASFPRKGDEQFF.

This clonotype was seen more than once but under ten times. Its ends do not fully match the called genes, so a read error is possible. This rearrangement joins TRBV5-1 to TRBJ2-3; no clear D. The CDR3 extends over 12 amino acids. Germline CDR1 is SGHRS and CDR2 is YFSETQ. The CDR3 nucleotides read TGCGCCAGCAGCTTGGACACAAATACGCAGTATTTT. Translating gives CASSLDTNTQYF.

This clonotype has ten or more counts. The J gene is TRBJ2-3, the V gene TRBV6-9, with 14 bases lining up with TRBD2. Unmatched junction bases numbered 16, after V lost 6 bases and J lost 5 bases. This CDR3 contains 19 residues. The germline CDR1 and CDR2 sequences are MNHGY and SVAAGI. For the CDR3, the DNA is TGTGCCAGCAGCTCTCAGACTAGCGGGAGGGGAGAGGTTATAGATACGCAGTATTTT. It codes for CASSSQTSGRGEVIDTQYF.

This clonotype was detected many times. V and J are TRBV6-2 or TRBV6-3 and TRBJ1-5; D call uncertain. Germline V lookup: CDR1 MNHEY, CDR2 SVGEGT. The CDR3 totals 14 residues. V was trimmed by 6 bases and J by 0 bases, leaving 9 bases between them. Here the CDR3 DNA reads TGTGCCAGCAGACGCGTGGATAGCAATCAGCCCCAGCATTTT. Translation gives CASRRVDSNQPQHF.

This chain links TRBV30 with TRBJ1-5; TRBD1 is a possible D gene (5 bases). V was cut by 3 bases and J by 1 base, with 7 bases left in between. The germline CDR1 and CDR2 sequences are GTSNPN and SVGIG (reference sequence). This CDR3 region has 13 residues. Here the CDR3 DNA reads TGTGCCTGGAGGGAGGGGAGCAATCAGCCCCAGCATTTT. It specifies CAWREGSNQPQHF.

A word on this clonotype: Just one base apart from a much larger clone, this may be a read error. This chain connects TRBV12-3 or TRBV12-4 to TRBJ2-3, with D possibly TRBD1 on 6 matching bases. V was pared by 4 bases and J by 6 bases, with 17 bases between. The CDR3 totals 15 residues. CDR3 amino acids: CASSWDMGRVDTQYF. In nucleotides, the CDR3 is TGTGCCAGCAGTTGGGACATGGGGCGGGTGGATACGCAGTATTTT.

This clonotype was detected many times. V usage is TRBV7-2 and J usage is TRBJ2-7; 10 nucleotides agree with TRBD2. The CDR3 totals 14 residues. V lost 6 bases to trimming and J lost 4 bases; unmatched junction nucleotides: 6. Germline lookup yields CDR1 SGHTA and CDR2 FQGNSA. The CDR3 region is CASRSSGSGYEQYF. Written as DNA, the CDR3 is TGTGCCAGCAGATCTAGCGGGAGCGGGTACGAGCAGTACTTC.

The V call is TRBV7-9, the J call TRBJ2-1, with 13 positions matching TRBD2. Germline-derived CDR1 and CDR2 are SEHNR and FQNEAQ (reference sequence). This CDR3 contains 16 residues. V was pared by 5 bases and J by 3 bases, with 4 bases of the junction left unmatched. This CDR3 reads CASSGGLAGFYNEQFF. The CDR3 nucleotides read TGTGCCAGCAGCGGGGGACTAGCGGGATTCTACAATGAGCAGTTCTTC.

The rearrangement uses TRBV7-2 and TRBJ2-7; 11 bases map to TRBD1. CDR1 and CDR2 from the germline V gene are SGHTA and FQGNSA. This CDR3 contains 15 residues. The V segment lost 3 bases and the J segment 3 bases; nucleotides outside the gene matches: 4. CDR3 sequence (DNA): TGTGCCAGCAGCTTTGGGGGACAGGGGGACTACGAGCAGTACTTC. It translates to CASSFGGQGDYEQYF. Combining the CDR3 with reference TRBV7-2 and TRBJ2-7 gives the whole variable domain GAGVSQSPSNKVTEKGKDVELRCDPISGHTALYWYRQSLGQGLEFLIYFQGNSAPDKSGLPSDRFSAERTGGSVSTLTIQRTQQEDSAVYLCASSFGGQGDYEQYFGPGTRLTVT.